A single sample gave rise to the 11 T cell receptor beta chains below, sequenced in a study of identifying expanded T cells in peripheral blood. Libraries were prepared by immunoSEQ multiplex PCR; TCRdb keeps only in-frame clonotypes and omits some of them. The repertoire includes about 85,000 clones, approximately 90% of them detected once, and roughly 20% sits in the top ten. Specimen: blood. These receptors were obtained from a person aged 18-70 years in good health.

The CDR3 is CASRPGQSSYEQYF. The CDR3, as DNA: TGTGCCAGCAGGCCGGGACAGAGCTCCTACGAGCAGTACTTC. V usage is TRBV6-1 and J usage is TRBJ2-7; 7 bases agree with TRBD1. The trim removed 6 bases at V and 0 bases at J, leaving 5 bases unmatched. The CDR3 spans 14 residues. Germline assignment: CDR1 MNHNS and CDR2 SASEGT.

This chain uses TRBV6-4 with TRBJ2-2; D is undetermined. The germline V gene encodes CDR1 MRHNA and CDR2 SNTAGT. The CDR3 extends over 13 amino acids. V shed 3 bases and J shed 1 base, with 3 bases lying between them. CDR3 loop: CASSEGNTGELFF. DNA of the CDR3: TGTGCCAGCAGTGAGGGGAACACCGGGGAGCTGTTTTTT.

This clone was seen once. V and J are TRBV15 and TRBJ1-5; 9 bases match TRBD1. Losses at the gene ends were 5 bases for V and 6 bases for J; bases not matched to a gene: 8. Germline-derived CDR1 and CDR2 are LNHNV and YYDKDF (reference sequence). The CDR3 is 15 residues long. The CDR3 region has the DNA TGTGCCACCAGCGGGTTACAGGGGGCGCGTCAGCCCCAGCATTTT. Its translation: CATSGLQGARQPQHF.

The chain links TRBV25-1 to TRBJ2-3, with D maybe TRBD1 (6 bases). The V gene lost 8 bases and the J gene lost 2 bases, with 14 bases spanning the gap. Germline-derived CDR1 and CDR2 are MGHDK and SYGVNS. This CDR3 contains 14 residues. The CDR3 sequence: CASSGQLHTDTQYF. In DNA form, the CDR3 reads TGTGCCAGCTCGGGACAACTACACACAGATACGCAGTATTTT.

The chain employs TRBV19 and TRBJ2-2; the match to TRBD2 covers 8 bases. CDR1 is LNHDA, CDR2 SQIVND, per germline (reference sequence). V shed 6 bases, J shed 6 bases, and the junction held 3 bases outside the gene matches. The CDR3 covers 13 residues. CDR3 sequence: CASSTGLAGELFF. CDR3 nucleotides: TGTGCCAGTAGCACGGGACTAGCCGGGGAGCTGTTTTTT.

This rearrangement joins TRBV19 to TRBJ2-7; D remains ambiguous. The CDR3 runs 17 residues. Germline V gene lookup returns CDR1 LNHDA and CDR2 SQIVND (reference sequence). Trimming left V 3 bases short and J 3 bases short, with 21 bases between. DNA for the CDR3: TGTGCCAGTAGTATGGTGGGCCCAAAAATTAGTCGCTACGAGCAGTACTTC. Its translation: CASSMVGPKISRYEQYF.

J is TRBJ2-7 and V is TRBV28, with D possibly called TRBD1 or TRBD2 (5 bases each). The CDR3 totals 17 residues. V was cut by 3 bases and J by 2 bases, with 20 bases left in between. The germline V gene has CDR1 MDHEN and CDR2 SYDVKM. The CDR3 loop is CASSFWDPQAVPYEQYF. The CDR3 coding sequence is TGTGCCAGCAGTTTTTGGGACCCCCAAGCGGTCCCCTACGAGCAGTACTTC.

The CDR3 coding sequence is TGTGCCAGCAGTCAAGGGCCCTACAATGAGCAGTTCTTC. As protein: CASSQGPYNEQFF. The chain recombines TRBV6-1 with TRBJ2-1; D not certain. In germline, CDR1 is MNHNS, CDR2 SASEGT. This CDR3 spans 13 amino acids. The V end lost 5 bases, the J end lost 2 bases, and 7 bases lay between the germline ends.

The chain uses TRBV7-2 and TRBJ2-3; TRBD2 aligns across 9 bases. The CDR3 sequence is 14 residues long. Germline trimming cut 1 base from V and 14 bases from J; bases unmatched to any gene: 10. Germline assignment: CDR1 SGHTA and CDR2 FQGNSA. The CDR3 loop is CASSLEWRGGMVYF. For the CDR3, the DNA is TGTGCCAGCAGCTTAGAATGGCGGGGGGGTATGGTGTATTTT.

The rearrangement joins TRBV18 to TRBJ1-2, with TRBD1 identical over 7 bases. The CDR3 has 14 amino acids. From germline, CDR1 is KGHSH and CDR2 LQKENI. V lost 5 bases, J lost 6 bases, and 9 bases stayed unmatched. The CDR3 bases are TGTGCCAGCTCATCAGACAGGGTTCCGCATGGCTACACCTTC. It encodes CASSSDRVPHGYTF.

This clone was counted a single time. The chain's CDR3 is CASSPISGLQYF. CDR3 in DNA: TGTGCCAGCAGTCCAATCTCAGGGCTTCAGTATTTT. V gene TRBV5-6 combines with J gene TRBJ2-3, with a possible D match to TRBD1 (5 bases). Trimming shortened V by 5 bases and J by 12 bases, and 16 bases separated the two germline ends. Germline V lookup: CDR1 SGHDT, CDR2 YYEEEE. CDR3 length equals 12 residues.